A selection of T cell receptor beta chains follows, all from one sample in a study of T cell changes during pregnancy in multiple sclerosis. The table came from immunoSEQ multiplex PCR; TCRdb's copy has only in-frame clones and leaves some out. The top ten hold just over 0.75% of the sample, which has over 80,000 clones, 90% seen once. The sample in question was peripheral blood, obtained in the second trimester of pregnancy. These receptors came from a female donor in good health, enrolled as a control in a pregnancy study. Both conserved end residues are part of each CDR3. The D gene is left open where the match is weak. A clone size is listed for some rows: how often the clone was seen (once, few, many), or a class if it is expanded.

V gene: TRBV6-4; D gene: -; clone size: -; J gene: TRBJ2-7; CDR3 DNA: TGTGCCAGCAGTGCTTCGACAGGCACCTACGAGCAGTACTTC; CDR3 protein: CASSASTGTYEQYF
V gene: TRBV7-6; D gene: -; clone size: -; J gene: TRBJ2-1; CDR3 DNA: TGTGCCAGCAGCTTAGCCGGAGGCTACAATGAGCAGTTCTTC; CDR3 protein: CASSLAGGYNEQFF
V gene: TRBV9; D gene: TRBD2; clone size: -; J gene: TRBJ2-2; CDR3 DNA: TGTGCCAGTCAGCGGGGGGCCGGACTAGCGGGAGTAGGGGCAAGAACCGGGGAGCTGTTTTTT; CDR3 protein: CASQRGAGLAGVGARTGELFF
V gene: TRBV5-4; D gene: TRBD1; clone size: -; J gene: TRBJ2-6; CDR3 DNA: TGTGCCAGCAGCTCTGGGCAGGGGGTAACTGGGGCCAACGTCCTGACTTTC; CDR3 protein: CASSSGQGVTGANVLTF
V gene: TRBV27; D gene: TRBD1; clone size: -; J gene: TRBJ1-4; CDR3 DNA: TGTGCCAGCAGTCAAAGGACAGGGGGGTATGAAAAACTGTTTTTT; CDR3 protein: CASSQRTGGYEKLFF
V gene: TRBV7-2; D gene: -; clone size: -; J gene: TRBJ2-1; CDR3 DNA: TGTGCCAGCAGCCGACGACAGAGCTCCTACAATGAGCAGTTCTTC; CDR3 protein: CASSRRQSSYNEQFF
V gene: TRBV6-6; D gene: -; clone size: -; J gene: TRBJ1-5; CDR3 DNA: TGTGCCAGCAGTTCAACAGGGAGTAGCAATCAGCCCCAGCATTTT; CDR3 protein: CASSSTGSSNQPQHF
V gene: TRBV6-6; D gene: -; clone size: -; J gene: TRBJ2-1; CDR3 DNA: TGTGCCAGCAGTTACTCTACCGGGGGTACGGGCGAGCAGTTCTTC; CDR3 protein: CASSYSTGGTGEQFF
V gene: TRBV25-1; D gene: -; clone size: -; J gene: TRBJ1-2; CDR3 DNA: TGTGCCAGCAGTGAGCCCGGAGCCGCTAACTATGGCTACACCTTC; CDR3 protein: CASSEPGAANYGYTF
V gene: TRBV19; D gene: -; clone size: -; J gene: TRBJ2-1; CDR3 DNA: TGTGCCAGTAGTCAAACGGGAGAGAAGAATGAGCAGTTCTTC; CDR3 protein: CASSQTGEKNEQFF
V gene: TRBV7-2; D gene: TRBD1; clone size: -; J gene: TRBJ1-2; CDR3 DNA: TGTGCCAGCAGCCCCCGACAGGGGGCAAGTAACTATGGCTACACCTTC; CDR3 protein: CASSPRQGASNYGYTF
V gene: TRBV28; D gene: TRBD1; clone size: -; J gene: TRBJ1-2; CDR3 DNA: TGTGCCAGCAGTTTACCGGACAGGGGGGGCTATGGCTACACCTTC; CDR3 protein: CASSLPDRGGYGYTF
V gene: TRBV14; D gene: -; clone size: -; J gene: TRBJ2-3; CDR3 DNA: TGTGCCAGCAGCCAAGAGCTCGGACTCCTTACCACAGATACGCAGTATTTT; CDR3 protein: CASSQELGLLTTDTQYF
V gene: TRBV19; D gene: -; clone size: -; J gene: TRBJ2-1; CDR3 DNA: TGTGCCAGTAGTCCATTTCCATCGAGGGAGTTCAATGAGCAGTTCTTC; CDR3 protein: CASSPFPSREFNEQFF
V gene: TRBV30; D gene: -; clone size: -; J gene: TRBJ2-5; CDR3 DNA: TGTGCCTGGACTCCCGGGAGAGAGACCCAGTACTTC; CDR3 protein: CAWTPGRETQYF
V gene: TRBV6-5; D gene: -; clone size: -; J gene: TRBJ1-5; CDR3 DNA: TGTGCCAGCAGTTTAGTATTCTCCCAGCATTTT; CDR3 protein: CASSLVFSQHF
V gene: TRBV19; D gene: -; clone size: -; J gene: TRBJ2-1; CDR3 DNA: TGTGCCACTTACCCGGGGAGGAATGAGCAGTTCTTC; CDR3 protein: CATYPGRNEQFF
V gene: TRBV28; D gene: -; clone size: few; J gene: TRBJ2-5; CDR3 DNA: TGTGCCAGCAGTGCGACAGGTGTGTCTAGGACCCAGTACTTC; CDR3 protein: CASSATGVSRTQYF
V gene: TRBV5-1; D gene: TRBD1; clone size: -; J gene: TRBJ1-2; CDR3 DNA: TGCGCCAGCAGCCCCGGACAGGTTAGCTATGGCTACACCTTC; CDR3 protein: CASSPGQVSYGYTF
V gene: TRBV27; D gene: -; clone size: -; J gene: TRBJ1-1; CDR3 DNA: TGTGCCAGCAGTTTATCCTTACAGAACACTGAAGCTTTCTTT; CDR3 protein: CASSLSLQNTEAFF
V gene: TRBV5-1; D gene: TRBD1; clone size: -; J gene: TRBJ2-7; CDR3 DNA: TGCGCCAGCAAACCGGCCCAGGGGGCCGGCTACGAGCAGTACTTC; CDR3 protein: CASKPAQGAGYEQYF
V gene: TRBV7-8; D gene: TRBD1; clone size: once; J gene: TRBJ1-2; CDR3 DNA: TGTGCCAGCAGCCCTCGACAGGGGGTGTATGGCTACACCTTC; CDR3 protein: CASSPRQGVYGYTF
V gene: TRBV5-4; D gene: -; clone size: -; J gene: TRBJ1-2; CDR3 DNA: TGTGCCAGCAGCTTGGTCCCGGGGGTATCGAACTATGGCTACACCTTC; CDR3 protein: CASSLVPGVSNYGYTF
V gene: TRBV11-3; D gene: TRBD2; clone size: -; J gene: TRBJ2-2; CDR3 DNA: TGTGCCAGCAGCTTAATCGCGGGGGGCGACACCGGGGAGCTGTTTTTT; CDR3 protein: CASSLIAGGDTGELFF
V gene: TRBV6-6; D gene: TRBD1; clone size: -; J gene: TRBJ1-5; CDR3 DNA: TGTGCCAGCAGTCCCCGGGACAGGGGCGCCAATCAGCCCCAGCATTTT; CDR3 protein: CASSPRDRGANQPQHF
V gene: TRBV2; D gene: TRBD1; clone size: -; J gene: TRBJ1-2; CDR3 DNA: TGTGCCAGCAGTGAATCTCACAGGGGGCAGGGCTACACCTTC; CDR3 protein: CASSESHRGQGYTF
V gene: TRBV27; D gene: TRBD1; clone size: -; J gene: TRBJ1-2; CDR3 DNA: TGTGCCAGCAGTTTTTCTGTGACCGGGACAGGGAATGGCTACACCTTC; CDR3 protein: CASSFSVTGTGNGYTF
V gene: TRBV5-1; D gene: TRBD1; clone size: -; J gene: TRBJ2-3; CDR3 DNA: TGCGCCAGCAGCCTCGGACAGGGGGTGACAGATACGCAGTATTTT; CDR3 protein: CASSLGQGVTDTQYF
V gene: TRBV20-1; D gene: -; clone size: -; J gene: TRBJ2-7; CDR3 DNA: TGCAGTGCTAGAACGGGATACGAGCAGTACTTC; CDR3 protein: CSARTGYEQYF
V gene: TRBV23-1; D gene: TRBD1; clone size: -; J gene: TRBJ2-7; CDR3 DNA: TGCGCCAGCAGTCCTGACAGGGAATACGAGCAGTACTTC; CDR3 protein: CASSPDREYEQYF
V gene: TRBV7-2; D gene: -; clone size: -; J gene: TRBJ2-7; CDR3 DNA: TGTGCCAGCAGCCCGAGGGTAGCGGCGACCTACGAGCAGTACTTC; CDR3 protein: CASSPRVAATYEQYF
V gene: TRBV6-6; D gene: -; clone size: once; J gene: TRBJ1-5; CDR3 DNA: TGTGCCAGCAGGACAGGTAACAATCAGCCCCAGCATTTT; CDR3 protein: CASRTGNNQPQHF
V gene: TRBV5-1; D gene: -; clone size: -; J gene: TRBJ2-7; CDR3 DNA: TGCGCCAGCAGCTTGGAACAGGTACCCTACGAGCAGTACTTC; CDR3 protein: CASSLEQVPYEQYF
V gene: TRBV2; D gene: -; clone size: once; J gene: TRBJ1-2; CDR3 DNA: TGTGCCAGCAGACGCGACCCTGCCGGAGGGGGCTACACCTTC; CDR3 protein: CASRRDPAGGGYTF
V gene: TRBV21-1; D gene: -; clone size: -; J gene: TRBJ2-3; CDR3 DNA: TGTGCCAGCACCACCGGGGGGGGGCTTAAAGATACGCAGTATTTT; CDR3 protein: CASTTGGGLKDTQYF
V gene: TRBV2; D gene: TRBD2; clone size: -; J gene: TRBJ2-7; CDR3 DNA: TGTGCCAGCAGCGCTCTAGCGGTGGGGGAGCAGTACTTC; CDR3 protein: CASSALAVGEQYF
V gene: TRBV15; D gene: -; clone size: -; J gene: TRBJ1-3; CDR3 DNA: TGTGCCACCAGCAGAGTCATTGGACAGAACTCTGGAAACACCATATATTTT; CDR3 protein: CATSRVIGQNSGNTIYF
V gene: TRBV19; D gene: TRBD1; clone size: -; J gene: TRBJ2-3; CDR3 DNA: TGTGCCAGTAGTCCTTGGACAGGGGGCGCGAATACGCAGTATTTT; CDR3 protein: CASSPWTGGANTQYF
V gene: TRBV5-1; D gene: TRBD2; clone size: once; J gene: TRBJ2-3; CDR3 DNA: TGCGCCAGCAGCGTCTCCGGGACTAGCGGGGGAAATACGCAGTATTTT; CDR3 protein: CASSVSGTSGGNTQYF
V gene: TRBV2; D gene: TRBD1; clone size: -; J gene: TRBJ1-2; CDR3 DNA: TGTGCCAGCAGCAGGGACAGCTATGGCTACACCTTC; CDR3 protein: CASSRDSYGYTF